This T cell receptor beta chain derives from a study of cytomegalovirus exposure and HLA in healthy donors. Measured with immunoSEQ multiplex PCR; TCRdb has only the in-frame clones, and not every one. The sample lists about 160,000 clones, roughly 89% occurring once. This CDR3 spans 15 amino acids. V was clipped by 2 bases and J by 2 bases; unmatched bases: 5. CDR1 is SGHNT, CDR2 YYREEE, per germline (reference sequence). This chain links TRBV5-4 with TRBJ2-7; 9 positions agree with TRBD2. What was sequenced was PBMCs. The receptor was derived from a man between 18 and 35 years old in good health and CMV-seropositive. CDR3 amino acids: CASSLVTSGAYEQYF. The CDR3, as DNA: TGTGCCAGCAGCTTAGTGACTAGCGGAGCCTACGAGCAGTACTTC.